Listed below are T cell receptor beta chains from one sample, sequenced in a study of T cells after yellow fever vaccination. MiXCR, run by TCRdb on the 5' RACE reads, gives a single entry per CDR3 protein. This sample yields 620,000 or so distinct CDR3 sequences, of which around 17% are seen a single time; about 18% belongs to the top ten. The material sequenced was PBMCs, taken roughly 5 days after the first yellow fever vaccination. These receptors originate from a man between 18 and 29 years old who received the YFV17D yellow fever vaccine. The CDR3 runs from the conserved cysteine through the conserved F or W. Each record gives: V gene, D gene, clone size, J gene, CDR3 DNA, CDR3 protein. The D gene is left open where the match is weak. Expanded clones are given a class, and other clones once, few, many or no size at all.

TRBV20-1	.	.	TRBJ2-3	TGCAGTGCTAGAGATAGGTCAAGGCGGACAGATACGCAGTATTTT	CSARDRSRRTDTQYF
TRBV24-1	.	few	TRBJ2-1	TGTGCCACCAGTGATTCAGGCGGTGGGTACTACAATGAGCAGTTCTTC	CATSDSGGGYYNEQFF
TRBV6-5	TRBD1	few	TRBJ2-3	TGTGCCAGCAGTTACTTGGGACAGGGGGGAGATACGCAGTATTTT	CASSYLGQGGDTQYF
TRBV10-3	.	few	TRBJ2-3	TGTGCCATCAGGACCCCGGGCAGGTACTCCGTTCCCGGTACGCAGTATTTT	CAIRTPGRYSVPGTQYF
TRBV19	TRBD2	few	TRBJ2-5	TGTGCCAGTAGTATTCAAAGCGGGAGCGAGACCCAGTACTTC	CASSIQSGSETQYF
TRBV29-1	.	.	TRBJ1-5	TGCAGCGTGGGTCCGGGCCCTAATCAGCCCCAGCATTTT	CSVGPGPNQPQHF
TRBV5-4	TRBD2	few	TRBJ2-2	TGTGCCAGCAGCTTCCTAAGCGGGGGCTCGGACACCGGGGAGCTGTTTTTT	CASSFLSGGSDTGELFF
TRBV9	.	few	TRBJ2-3	TGTGCCAGCAACCAGTGGGAGACTAGCACAGATACGCAGTATTTT	CASNQWETSTDTQYF
TRBV9	.	few	TRBJ1-1	TGTGCCAGCAGCGTAGCCGTCACTGAAGCTTTCTTT	CASSVAVTEAFF
TRBV7-2	TRBD1	.	TRBJ1-4	TGTGCCAGCAGCCCAGTACAGGGGGCGAATGAAAAACTGTTTTTT	CASSPVQGANEKLFF
TRBV12-3/TRBV12-4	.	.	TRBJ1-1	TGTGCCAGCAGTTTCAGGGAGGAGAGCACTGAAGCTTTCTTT	CASSFREESTEAFF
TRBV13	.	.	TRBJ2-5	TGTGCCAGCACAGAACTTTACCAAGAGACCCAGTACTTC	CASTELYQETQYF
TRBV12-3/TRBV12-4	.	few	TRBJ2-3	TGTGCCAGCAGTTTCGTATGGGGAGATACGCAGTATTTT	CASSFVWGDTQYF
TRBV18	TRBD2	.	TRBJ2-5	TGTGCCAGCTCACGAAGTAGCGGGAGGGAGACCCAGTACTTC	CASSRSSGRETQYF
TRBV6-1	TRBD1	few	TRBJ2-1	TGTGCCAGCAGTGTACAGGGGGCGCGTGACAATGAGCAGTTCTTC	CASSVQGARDNEQFF
TRBV28	TRBD1	.	TRBJ1-4	TGTGCCAGCAGATCCACAGGGGGAGCAACTAATGAAAAACTGTTTTTT	CASRSTGGATNEKLFF
TRBV19	TRBD2	.	TRBJ2-2	TGTGCCAGTAGTATGACTAGCGCGAACACCGGGGAGCTGTTTTTT	CASSMTSANTGELFF
TRBV6-6	.	.	TRBJ1-4	TGTGCCAGCGGTAGTGAAAAACTGTTTTTT	CASGSEKLFF